A single T cell receptor (beta chain) is shown here with its context. These data originate in a study of blood T cell repertoires in COVID-19. Study-wide context: Donors in the United States, Italy and Spain gave samples during acute or convalescent COVID-19. The cDNA or gDNA used as material had been derived from T cells, B-cell-depleted T cells, or PBMCs.

As handled by the study authors: Amplification of reference gene primers was used by the study to estimate nucleated cell counts. Sequencing used immunoSEQ multiplex PCR; TCRdb keeps in-frame clones, though not all of them. The D gene and trimming were derived from the DNA, and the V and J assignments and clone size from that table. The sample lists roughly 130,000 clones; over 80% were seen once. After removal of 4 bases from V and 5 bases from J, the junction contained 9 bases not matched to a gene. Germline CDR1 and CDR2: SGHRS and YFSETQ. The CDR3 runs 15 residues. J is TRBJ2-7 and V is TRBV5-1, with 10 bases aligning to TRBD1. This clonotype was sampled from a man between 60 and 75 years old with active or convalescent COVID-19. The sample consisted of peripheral blood. CDR3 bases: TGCGCCAGCAGCCCGACAGGGGGCATAAAGAACGAGCAGTACTTC. Its protein is CASSPTGGIKNEQYF.